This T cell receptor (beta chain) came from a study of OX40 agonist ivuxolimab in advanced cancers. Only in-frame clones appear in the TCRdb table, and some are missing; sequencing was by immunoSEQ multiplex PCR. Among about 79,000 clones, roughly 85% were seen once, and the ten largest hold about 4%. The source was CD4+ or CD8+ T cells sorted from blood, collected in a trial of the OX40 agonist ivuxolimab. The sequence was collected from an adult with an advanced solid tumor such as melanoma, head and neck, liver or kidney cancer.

The CDR3 sequence: CAGGDYEQYF. The DNA of the CDR3 is TGTGCCGGAGGGGACTACGAGCAGTACTTC. This chain uses TRBV30 with TRBJ2-7; a weak D match, TRBD2 (6 bases). Trimming shortened V by 8 bases and J by 3 bases, and 8 bases separated the two germline ends. Germline CDR1 and CDR2: GTSNPN and SVGIG (reference sequence). The CDR3 runs 10 residues.